These 27 T cell receptor beta chains were all obtained from the same sample, sequenced in a study of blood T cell repertoires in COVID-19. Clones were sequenced by immunoSEQ multiplex PCR, and TCRdb holds only the in-frame ones, with some missing. The table records just over 250,000 clones, about 86% of them present only once. The specimen was PBMCs or T cells enriched from blood (not recorded which). Receptor source: a man younger than 45 with acute COVID-19.

This chain links TRBV25-1 with TRBJ1-5; no firm D call. Trimming left V 7 bases short and J 1 base short, with 14 bases between. The CDR3 runs 15 residues. Germline CDR1 reads MGHDK; CDR2 reads SYGVNS. CDR3 nucleotide sequence: TGTGCCAGCACCCGAAGAGGGCTCAGCAATCAGCCCCAGCATTTT. This sequence encodes CASTRRGLSNQPQHF.

CDR3 DNA: TGTGCCAGTACCTCGGGGACTAGCGGGAGAGCGGGACTTAGCACAGATACGCAGTATTTT. This gives the protein CASTSGTSGRAGLSTDTQYF. The genes are TRBV19 and TRBJ2-3; 14 bases align to TRBD2. Germline V lookup: CDR1 LNHDA, CDR2 SQIVND (reference sequence). V shed 7 bases and J 0 bases; nucleotides not matched to a gene: 15. This CDR3 contains 20 residues.

The chain combines TRBV2 with TRBJ2-5, with unresolved D. The CDR3 has 13 amino acids. The germline V gene encodes CDR1 SNHLY and CDR2 FYNNEI. V lost 4 bases and J lost 7, with 13 bases in between. The chain's CDR3 is CASSGAGQMTQYF. DNA of the CDR3: TGTGCCAGCAGTGGGGCAGGCCAAATGACCCAGTACTTC.

The genes are TRBV5-5 and TRBJ2-5; 7 bases line up with TRBD2. CDR1 and CDR2 from the germline V gene are SGHKS and YYEKEE (reference sequence). With V trimmed by 3 bases and J by 5 bases, 10 bases remained unmatched. The CDR3 has 15 amino acids. The CDR3 sequence: CASSYSGLIGETQYF. In nucleotides, the CDR3 is TGTGCCAGCAGCTACTCGGGACTAATTGGGGAGACCCAGTACTTC.

The J gene is TRBJ2-5, the V gene TRBV3-1 (or the pseudogene TRBV3-2), with 14 bases identical to TRBD2. The CDR3 length is 17 residues. The trim removed 4 bases at V and 6 bases at J, leaving 10 bases unmatched. Germline V gene sequence: CDR1 LGHDT, CDR2 YNNKEL (reference sequence). CDR3 protein: CASSPSAGTSGGKTQYF. In nucleotides, the CDR3 is TGTGCCAGCAGCCCGAGTGCCGGGACTAGCGGGGGAAAGACCCAGTACTTC.

This clone was observed a few times. V and J are TRBV12-3 or TRBV12-4 and TRBJ2-2; D is ambiguous. V was shortened by 4 bases and J by 7 bases, with 7 bases between the two germline ends. This CDR3 has 12 residues. The CDR3 DNA sequence: TGTGCCAGCAGTTCGAGAGACGGGGAGCTGTTTTTT. This codes for CASSSRDGELFF.

This clone appeared a few times. This chain joins TRBV4-1 and TRBJ1-2; tentatively, D is TRBD1 (6 bases). This CDR3 has 14 residues. Trimming removed 1 base at V and 7 bases at J, with 13 bases between. Germline V gene sequence: CDR1 MGHRA, CDR2 YSYEKL. The CDR3 DNA follows: TGCGCCAGCAGCCAAGGTCCAGGGGTCGGTGGCTACACCTTC. Translation: CASSQGPGVGGYTF.

The chain carries TRBV19 and TRBJ2-4; D possibly corresponds to TRBD2 (6 bases). Trimming removed 6 bases at V and 0 bases at J, with 15 bases between. Germline V gene sequence: CDR1 LNHDA, CDR2 SQIVND (reference sequence). This CDR3 has 16 residues. CDR3 bases: TGTGCCAGTAGCACTCCCGGGAGCCCAGCCAAAAACATTCAGTACTTC. Translated: CASSTPGSPAKNIQYF. Variable domain in full (rest from reference TRBV19 and TRBJ2-4): DGGITQSPKYLFRKEGQNVTLSCEQNLNHDAMYWYRQDPGQGLRLIYYSQIVNDFQKGDIAEGYSVSREKKESFPLTVTSAQKNPTAFYLCASSTPGSPAKNIQYFGAGTRLSVL.

This chain joins TRBV9 and TRBJ2-1; 9 nucleotides match TRBD2. V lost 0 bases and J lost 5; bases outside the gene matches: 6. The CDR3 contains 16 residues. The germline V gene has CDR1 SGDLS and CDR2 YYNGEE. CDR3 DNA: TGTGCCAGCAGCGTAGGAGGTAGCGGGAGAAACAATGAGCAGTTCTTC. Protein sequence: CASSVGGSGRNNEQFF. Using reference TRBV9 and TRBJ2-1 for the parts outside the CDR3, the full variable domain is DSGVTQTPKHLITATGQRVTLRCSPRSGDLSVYWYQQSLDQGLQFLIQYYNGEERAKGNILERFSAQQFPDLHSELNLSSLELGDSALYFCASSVGGSGRNNEQFFGPGTRLTVL.

This chain connects TRBV27 to TRBJ2-7; maybe TRBD2 (6 bases). CDR3 length: 14 amino acids. Germline V gene data show CDR1 as MNHEY and CDR2 as SMNVEV (reference sequence). V gave up 10 bases and J gave up 2 bases, with 18 bases separating them. The CDR3 region has the DNA TGTGCCACCTCATATGAACGCGGGGCCTACGAGCAGTACGTC. This codes for CATSYERGAYEQYV.

V usage is TRBV19 and J usage is TRBJ2-7; a weak D match, TRBD2 (7 bases). V gave up 11 bases and J gave up 2 bases, with 13 bases separating them. This CDR3 is 12 amino acids long. Germline V gene lookup returns CDR1 LNHDA and CDR2 SQIVND (reference sequence). For the CDR3, the DNA is TGTGCCGCTAGGGGGGGGACCTACGAGCAGTACGTC. It encodes CAARGGTYEQYV.

The V and J genes are TRBV19 and TRBJ2-3; D unresolved. The V and J ends lost 1 base and 0 bases respectively, with 11 bases between them. CDR3 length: 16 residues. From germline, CDR1 is LNHDA and CDR2 SQIVND (reference sequence). The CDR3 spells CASSIVGLSSTDTQYF. DNA of the CDR3: TGTGCCAGTAGTATAGTGGGCCTATCTAGCACAGATACGCAGTATTTT.

The rearrangement links TRBV18 to TRBJ2-1, with 11 bases aligning to TRBD2. J lost 6 bases, V lost 3 bases, and 4 bases had no gene match. This CDR3 is built from 15 residues. The germline gives CDR1 KGHSH, CDR2 LQKENI. The CDR3: CASSPGLAEPNEQFF. CDR3 nucleotide sequence: TGTGCCAGCTCACCGGGACTAGCGGAACCCAATGAGCAGTTCTTC.

The chain employs TRBV5-4 and TRBJ2-7; 8 positions agree with TRBD1. The CDR3 spans 15 residues. Unmatched junction bases numbered 6, after V lost 4 bases and J lost 0 bases. Germline assignment: CDR1 SGHNT and CDR2 YYREEE (reference sequence). The CDR3 loop reads CASSKGTGSSYEQYV. CDR3 coding DNA: TGTGCCAGCAGCAAAGGGACAGGAAGCTCCTACGAGCAGTACGTC.

This clone came up once. This chain joins TRBV27 and TRBJ2-1; 8 positions match TRBD2. The CDR3 extends over 15 amino acids. The trim removed 4 bases at V and 0 bases at J, leaving 2 bases unmatched. Germline CDR1 is MNHEY and CDR2 is SMNVEV (reference sequence). The DNA of the CDR3 is TGTGCCAGCAGTTCCCGGGGGGGCTCCTACAATGAGCAGTTCTTC. Its protein is CASSSRGGSYNEQFF.

The chain recombines TRBV6-6 with TRBJ2-5, with D perhaps TRBD2 (6 bases). This CDR3 comprises 13 residues. Germline V gene lookup returns CDR1 MNHNY and CDR2 SVGAGI (reference sequence). V lost 4 bases and J 6 bases, leaving 12 bases between the germline ends. CDR3 sequence reads: CASSFPGEQTQYF. In nucleotides, the CDR3 is TGTGCCAGCAGTTTCCCGGGGGAACAGACCCAGTACTTC.

This clone has more than one count but fewer than ten. The chain couples TRBV3-1 (or the pseudogene TRBV3-2) to TRBJ1-2; the match to TRBD1 covers 7 bases. Per germline, CDR1 LGHDT and CDR2 YNNKEL (reference sequence). The CDR3 totals 16 residues. The trim removed 3 bases at V and 5 bases at J, leaving 12 bases unmatched. The CDR3 bases are TGTGCCAGCAGCCATCGCGAGGGACAGAGACGTTATGGCTACACCTTC. This sequence encodes CASSHREGQRRYGYTF.

The chain combines TRBV6-5 with TRBJ1-5; 8 bases match TRBD1. The CDR3 is made up of 16 amino acids. Germline V lookup: CDR1 MNHEY, CDR2 SVGAGI. With 4 bases clipped from V and 3 bases from J, the junction kept 8 bases outside the gene matches. CDR3 residues: CASSSLGTGYNQPQHF. For the CDR3, the DNA is TGTGCCAGCAGTTCCTTGGGGACAGGTTACAATCAGCCCCAGCATTTT.

This clone has only one observation. The rearrangement links TRBV28 to TRBJ1-1; the match to TRBD1 covers 9 bases. This CDR3 region has 16 residues. In germline, CDR1 is MDHEN, CDR2 SYDVKM. The J segment lost 7 bases and the V segment lost 6 bases, leaving 15 bases of the junction unmatched. CDR3 loop: CASSPPGTGTRFEAFF. The CDR3 DNA reads TGTGCCAGCAGCCCTCCCGGGACAGGGACTCGGTTTGAAGCTTTCTTT.

This sequence joins TRBV27 and TRBJ2-7, with TRBD2 matching 10 bases. Germline assignment: CDR1 MNHEY and CDR2 SMNVEV (reference sequence). With V trimmed by 6 bases and J by 2 bases, 1 base remained unmatched. There are 13 residues in the CDR3. This chain's CDR3 is CASRGLAAYEQYV. The DNA for the CDR3 is TGTGCCAGCAGAGGACTAGCGGCCTACGAGCAGTACGTC.

V and J are TRBV5-1 and TRBJ1-1; possibly TRBD1 for D (6 bases). This CDR3 region has 14 residues. Germline assignment: CDR1 SGHRS and CDR2 YFSETQ. The germline V and J ends were trimmed by 0 bases and 2 bases, with 8 bases remaining between them. Here the CDR3 DNA reads TGCGCCAGCAGCTTGGGGACAGTAAACACTGAAGCTTTCTTT. Amino acid sequence: CASSLGTVNTEAFF.

Details on this clone: One junction end disagrees with the germline gene, perhaps due to a read error. The V call is TRBV5-1, the J call TRBJ1-1; perhaps TRBD1 as D (5 bases). This CDR3 spans 15 amino acids. Germline assignment: CDR1 SGHRS and CDR2 YFSETQ. This chain's CDR3 is CASSPNPTVGGEAFF. The CDR3 DNA reads as TGTGCCAGCAGCCCAAACCCGACAGTGGGTGGTGAAGCTTTCTTT.

V usage is TRBV7-5 and J usage is TRBJ2-2; the table gives TRBD2 as D, unverified against the DNA. TRBV7-5 is classified as a pseudogene. This CDR3 has 11 amino acids. The CDR3 region has the DNA TGTGCCAGGGGTACCGGGAGAGGGCTGTTTTTT. Amino acid sequence: CARGTGRGLFF.

The CDR3 nucleotides read TGTGCCACCACCAATCCTCGACAGGGTTCCGCTGAAGCTTTCTTT. Its protein is CATTNPRQGSAEAFF. The V call is TRBV24-1, the J call TRBJ1-1; 7 bases fit TRBD1. V shed 8 bases and J 6 bases; nucleotides not matched to a gene: 14. CDR3 length equals 15 residues. Germline V gives CDR1 KGHDR, CDR2 SFDVKD.

As for this clone: At the DNA level, this CDR3 is encoded by other sequences in the same sample as well. The chain links TRBV29-1 to TRBJ2-3, with D possibly being TRBD2 (5 bases). The CDR3 runs to 14 residues. Trimming removed 0 bases from V and 2 bases from J, with 9 bases in between. CDR1 SQVTM and CDR2 ANQGSEA come from the germline V gene. The CDR3 sequence: CSVEDRGNTDTQYF. CDR3 DNA: TGCAGCGTTGAAGATCGAGGGAACACAGATACGCAGTATTTT.

The chain recombines TRBV28 with TRBJ1-2; TRBD1 matches 8 bases. The CDR3 is made up of 15 amino acids. Trimming took 1 base from V and 6 from J; bases not matched to a gene: 7. Germline V CDR1 and CDR2: MDHEN, SYDVKM. CDR3 sequence reads: CASSLSAGGADGYTF. The CDR3 nucleotides read TGTGCCAGCAGTTTATCCGCAGGGGGCGCGGATGGCTACACCTTC.

The chain recombines TRBV21-1 with TRBJ1-2; no DNA check was done on the table's D call, TRBD1. TRBV21-1 is noted as a pseudogene. The length of the CDR3 is 14 residues. CDR3 sequence reads: CASSKRSGSYGYTF. CDR3 bases: TGTGCCAGCAGCAAACGGTCAGGGTCCTATGGCTACACCTTC.